One sample yielded the 25 T cell receptor beta chains listed below, sequenced in a study of CD8 T cells in Susac syndrome. The RNA input was about 0.5 to 1 ug, and it was reverse transcribed with random hexamers. TCRdb reanalysed the immunoSEQ multiplex PCR reads using MiXCR and keeps one entry per CDR3 protein. The table lists roughly 52,000 distinct CDR3 sequences, 95% of them singletons. The sample taken for sequencing was CD8+ T cells from PBMCs. The receptors here all came from a human donor with Susac syndrome.

The chain joins TRBV12-3 or TRBV12-4 to TRBJ1-2, with 9 bases identical to TRBD1. V dropped 4 bases and J dropped 4; count of bases not matched to a gene: 7. The CDR3 loop spans 15 amino acids. The CDR3 DNA is TGTGCCAGCAGTTCCTCCGAGACAGGGGGCTATGGCTACACCTTC. This translates into CASSSSETGGYGYTF.

This clonotype was picked up a small number of times. J is TRBJ2-1 and V is TRBV13; D not resolved. This CDR3 is 19 amino acids long. Trimming removed 1 base from V and 4 bases from J, with 23 bases in between. CDR1 is PRHDT and CDR2 is FYEKMQ in the germline V gene (reference sequence). Here the CDR3 DNA reads TGTGCCAGCAGCTTAGAGTGGTCCCCGAAAAACGAGGAGTACAATGAGCAGTTCTTC. Translated: CASSLEWSPKNEEYNEQFF.

The V call is TRBV9, the J call TRBJ1-6; D is undetermined. The CDR3 totals 9 residues. The V end lost 5 bases, the J end lost 12 bases, and 3 bases lay between the germline ends. Germline values: CDR1 SGDLS, CDR2 YYNGEE. CDR3 nucleotides: TGTGCCAGCAGACGACCCCTCCACTTT. It translates to CASRRPLHF.

This chain links TRBV20-1 with TRBJ2-7; 7 nucleotides line up with TRBD2. V shed 6 bases and J 3 bases; nucleotides not matched to a gene: 5. The CDR3 runs 12 residues. Germline V gene sequence: CDR1 DFQATT, CDR2 SNEGSKA (reference sequence). This CDR3 reads CSAGGDLYEQYF. The CDR3 bases are TGCAGTGCGGGGGGGGACCTCTACGAGCAGTACTTC.

This clonotype occurred once. The chain has TRBV11-2 and TRBJ1-2; no clear D gene. The germline V gene encodes CDR1 SGHAT and CDR2 FQNNGV. This CDR3 has 13 residues. The V gene lost 5 bases and the J gene lost 1 base, with 8 bases spanning the gap. The chain's CDR3 is CASSQPSNYGYTF. The DNA of the CDR3 is TGTGCCAGCAGCCAGCCTAGTAACTATGGCTACACCTTC.

The rearrangement links TRBV24-1 to TRBJ2-2; 8 positions agree with TRBD2. This CDR3 has 15 residues. Germline V gives CDR1 KGHDR, CDR2 SFDVKD. The V gene end was trimmed by 4 bases and the J gene end by 3 bases; junction bases not matched to a gene: 3. CDR3 coding DNA: TGTGCCACCAGTGACCGGGGGGGCGACACCGGGGAGCTGTTTTTT. Its translation: CATSDRGGDTGELFF.

This clonotype was seen once. The chain joins TRBV7-8 to TRBJ2-3; D could derive from TRBD1 or TRBD2 (6 bases each). The germline CDR1 and CDR2 sequences are SGHVS and FQNEAQ. CDR3 length: 15 residues. V was pared by 5 bases and J by 2 bases, with 14 bases between. The CDR3 reads CASSQRGAFTDTQYF. The CDR3 nucleotides are TGTGCCAGCAGCCAGAGGGGGGCCTTCACAGATACGCAGTATTTT.

This rearrangement joins TRBV6-1 to TRBJ2-5; 12 nucleotides agree with TRBD2. The germline CDR1 and CDR2 sequences are MNHNS and SASEGT. The junction had 2 bases not matched to a gene; V was cut back by 1 base and J by 2 bases. The CDR3 extends over 16 amino acids. DNA of the CDR3: TGTGCCAGCAGTGAAGGGCTAGCGGGGGGGCAAGAGACCCAGTACTTC. Residues: CASSEGLAGGQETQYF.

This clonotype has just one count. Relative to the germline gene, one junction end is altered; a read error may explain this. The chain employs TRBV29-1 and TRBJ1-2, with TRBD1 identical over 7 bases. CDR1 is SQVTM and CDR2 is ANQGSEA in the germline V gene. CDR3 length equals 12 residues. This CDR3 reads CSLEDRTYGYTF. CDR3 nucleotide sequence: TGCAGCCTTGAGGACAGGACGTATGGCTACACCTTC.

This clonotype was found once. This chain links TRBV30 with TRBJ1-5, with 10 bases fitting TRBD1. Unmatched junction bases numbered 6, after V lost 0 bases and J lost 7 bases. The CDR3 is 15 residues long. Germline CDR1 reads GTSNPN; CDR2 reads SVGIG (reference sequence). The CDR3, as DNA: TGTGCCTGGAGTGTATGGGGGGGACAGGGGCAGCCCCAGCATTTT. This encodes CAWSVWGGQGQPQHF. Based on the CDR3 plus reference TRBV30 and TRBJ1-5, the full variable domain is SQTIHQWPATLVQPVGSPLSLECTVEGTSNPNLYWYRQAAGRGLQLLFYSVGIGQISSEVPQNLSASRPQDRQFILSSKKLLLSDSGFYLCAWSVWGGQGQPQHFGDGTRLSIL.

This rearrangement joins TRBV2 to TRBJ1-2; D gene uncertain. The germline V and J ends were trimmed by 4 bases and 4 bases, with 10 bases remaining between them. The CDR3 extends over 13 amino acids. Germline lookup yields CDR1 SNHLY and CDR2 FYNNEI. The CDR3 DNA is TGTGCCAGCAGTGGCAGGTCAAGCTATGGCTACACCTTC. Translating gives CASSGRSSYGYTF.

The chain uses TRBV4-1 and TRBJ1-2; possible D gene TRBD1, 6 bases. In germline, CDR1 is MGHRA, CDR2 YSYEKL. The CDR3 has 13 residues. Trimming stripped 0 bases from V and 8 bases from J, with 10 bases between. The CDR3 reads CASSQDTGRGYTF. CDR3 nucleotides: TGCGCCAGCAGCCAAGATACAGGGCGCGGCTACACCTTC.

The rearrangement joins TRBV20-1 to TRBJ2-4; 8 nucleotides match TRBD1. The CDR3 sequence is 18 residues long. V lost 6 bases to trimming and J lost 0 bases; unmatched junction nucleotides: 16. CDR1 and CDR2 (germline): DFQATT, SNEGSKA (reference sequence). CDR3 bases: TGCAGTGCGGATGGACAGGGAGCGGCTACCCTAGCCAAAAACATTCAGTACTTC. It specifies CSADGQGAATLAKNIQYF.

The chain has TRBV5-6 and TRBJ1-1; the D gene is possibly TRBD1 (6 bases). The germline V gene has CDR1 SGHDT and CDR2 YYEEEE. With 1 base removed from V and 3 bases from J, the gap between germline ends came to 13 bases. This CDR3 has 15 amino acids. The CDR3 sequence: CASSLWGGGDTEAFF. For the CDR3, the DNA is TGTGCCAGCAGCTTGTGGGGAGGGGGAGACACTGAAGCTTTCTTT.

This chain uses TRBV7-9 with TRBJ2-5, with TRBD2 matching over 12 bases. The CDR3 contains 16 residues. Germline V gene lookup returns CDR1 SEHNR and CDR2 FQNEAQ (reference sequence). J lost 14 bases, V lost 5 bases, and 18 bases had no gene match. The DNA of the CDR3 is TGTGCCAGCAGCCCTCTTCCTTGGACTAGCGGGGCCTACACCTACTTC. It codes for CASSPLPWTSGAYTYF.

The V gene is TRBV12-3 or TRBV12-4, the J gene TRBJ2-1; the D gene could be TRBD1 or TRBD2 (5 bases each). The CDR3 consists of 15 residues. With 2 bases removed from V and 15 bases from J, the gap between germline ends came to 23 bases. In DNA, the CDR3 is TGTGCCAGCAGTTTAAGTTCCCCGGGGACCGCTGTAATGTTCTTC. Its protein product is CASSLSSPGTAVMFF.

The chain has TRBV27 and TRBJ2-1; TRBD2 aligns across 12 bases. V gave up 3 bases and J gave up 0 bases; unmatched junction bases: 0. The CDR3 extends over 16 amino acids. Looked up from germline, CDR1 is MNHEY and CDR2 is SMNVEV (reference sequence). Here the CDR3 reads CASSLTSGSSYNEQFF. The CDR3 DNA follows: TGTGCCAGCAGTTTGACTAGCGGGAGCTCCTACAATGAGCAGTTCTTC.

The genes are TRBV7-6 and TRBJ2-5; the D is unclear. Germline loops: CDR1 SGHVS, CDR2 FNYEAQ. The V gene lost 6 bases and the J gene lost 7 bases, with 15 bases spanning the gap. The CDR3 spans 13 residues. Written as DNA, the CDR3 is TGTGCCAGCAGACCCGAGAGGTTTGGGACCCAGTACTTC. This sequence encodes CASRPERFGTQYF.

The rearrangement uses TRBV5-6 and TRBJ2-3, with D possibly matching TRBD2 (5 bases). Trimming stripped 0 bases from V and 3 bases from J, with 14 bases between. This CDR3 has 16 residues. Germline assignment: CDR1 SGHDT and CDR2 YYEEEE. CDR3 region: CASSLVGPSGTDTQYF. The CDR3 DNA reads as TGTGCCAGCAGCTTGGTAGGGCCTTCGGGGACAGATACGCAGTATTTT.

The genes are TRBV9 and TRBJ2-7, with no clear D. Trimming removed 1 base at V and 0 bases at J, with 8 bases between. Germline V CDR1 and CDR2: SGDLS, YYNGEE. This CDR3 region has 14 residues. The CDR3 spells CASSVTPASYEQYF. The CDR3 nucleotides read TGTGCCAGCAGCGTAACTCCAGCCTCCTACGAGCAGTACTTC.

The chain employs TRBV3-1 and TRBJ2-3; unclear D gene. The CDR3 consists of 14 residues. Trimming cost V 3 bases and J 2 bases, with 9 bases left between them. The germline CDR1 and CDR2 sequences are LGHDT and YNNKEL (reference sequence). The CDR3 reads CASSQRLDTDTQYF. For the CDR3, the DNA is TGTGCCAGCAGCCAGCGACTCGACACAGATACGCAGTATTTT.

This chain links TRBV12-3 or TRBV12-4 with TRBJ2-1; 12 bases fit TRBD2. J gave up 10 bases and V 6 bases, and 13 bases lay outside the gene matches. CDR3 length: 16 amino acids. The CDR3 DNA reads as TGTGCCAGCAGCCCACTTAGACTAGCGGGGGACCAAGAGCAGTTCTTC. Translating gives CASSPLRLAGDQEQFF.

The chain recombines TRBV27 with TRBJ2-3; D possibly matches TRBD1 or TRBD2 (5 bases each). V was clipped by 8 bases and J by 2 bases, with 14 bases between them. There are 14 residues in the CDR3. Germline assignment: CDR1 MNHEY and CDR2 SMNVEV (reference sequence). In DNA, the CDR3 is TGTGCCAGCGGGGACGTACGATACACAGATACGCAGTATTTT. Its translation: CASGDVRYTDTQYF.

The CDR3 DNA follows: TGTGCCAGCAGTGGAGACAGGGATGAAGCTTTCTTT. Protein product: CASSGDRDEAFF. The rearrangement links TRBV12-3 or TRBV12-4 to TRBJ1-1; 7 bases line up with TRBD1. The trim removed 5 bases at V and 7 bases at J, leaving 4 bases unmatched. The CDR3 runs to 12 residues.

This clonotype was seen only once. The chain is built from TRBV19 and TRBJ2-3; D ambiguous. The CDR3 is 11 residues long. The V and J ends lost 6 bases and 7 bases respectively, with 8 bases between them. In germline, CDR1 is LNHDA, CDR2 SQIVND (reference sequence). CDR3 DNA: TGTGCCAGTAGCTCTCCTAATACGCAGTATTTT. Its protein is CASSSPNTQYF.